This is a list of T cell receptor beta chains from one sample in a study of shared clonotypes between healthy human individuals. Generated by immunoSEQ multiplex PCR, the TCRdb table keeps only in-frame clones and is missing some. Found here are 2 million to 2.5 million clones, roughly 92% of them singletons; the top ten hold about 0.41%. The sequencing sample was made of naive CD4+ T cells from PBMCs. The receptors were sampled from a young man in good health. Some clones in this sample may be carry-over from other donors' samples. CDR3s include the opening cysteine and the closing phenylalanine or tryptophan.

v_gene | CDR3aa
TRBV28 | CASRGTPGQGYQETQYF
TRBV10-3 | CAIRDSQGPQHF
TRBV2 | CASSPGSRYGYTF
TRBV15 | CATSRAGSYGYTF
TRBV29-1 | CSVLEGTDTQYF
TRBV7-8 | CASSARPINEKLFF
TRBV5-6 | CASSFRTDYQPQHF
TRBV19 | CASSTGRQGREQYF
TRBV5-4 | CASSLAGGDYTDTQYF
TRBV10-2 | CASRDASYTGELFF
TRBV18 | CASSPSGQGVTEAFF
TRBV28 | CASSFGPGEKLFF
TRBV29-1 | CSACPGGTEAFF
TRBV21-1 | CASSQRGQGGAYEQYF
TRBV29-1 | CGAGSAEQFF
TRBV5-1 | CASSLENRGAEGYTF
TRBV25-1 | CASSGPGWDEQYF
TRBV5-1 | CASSFSDVEAQFF
TRBV9 | CASSRGVGGEDTEAFF
TRBV27 | CASSPQGALNTEAFF
TRBV19 | CASSISRDSNQPQHF
TRBV23-1 | CASSRFQGINVGNTEAFF
TRBV7-3 | CASSISLLAKNIQYF